This T cell receptor (beta chain) stems from a study of patients and donors after allogeneic stem cell transplantation. Germline CDR1 reads LGHNA; CDR2 reads YSLEER. The CDR3 has 15 residues. Unmatched junction bases numbered 10, after V lost 5 bases and J lost 4 bases. MiXCR, applied by TCRdb to the RT-PCR reads, yields one record per CDR3 protein. The profile shows some 10,000 distinct CDR3 sequences, around 4.1% of them singletons. By share, this clonotype ranks as medium-sized. This TCR was sampled from a human donor who was either an allogeneic HSCT recipient or a stem cell or donor lymphocyte infusion donor (not recorded which). It is not recorded whose cells these are; they may come from a transplant donor. The chain combines TRBV4-3 with TRBJ2-5, with 7 bases fitting TRBD1. The sequenced material came from blood, either unsorted or a sorted T cell fraction (not recorded which). CDR3 DNA sequence: TGCGCCAGCAGCGACACGAGACAGGGCGGAGAGACCCAGTACTTC. Its translation: CASSDTRQGGETQYF.